The 17 T cell receptor beta chains in this list originate from one sample, sequenced in a study of prognosis after radiotherapy for stage I lung cancer. The TCR beta CDR3 region was amplified from genomic DNA, with two rounds of multiplex PCR being used for the amplification. Used in first-round PCR were primers specific to each TRBV and TRBJ gene. TCRdb re-derived calls from the multiplex PCR reads in MiXCR, one entry per CDR3 protein. Among some 38,000 distinct CDR3 sequences listed, approximately 25% were seen once. The specimen was PBMCs, collected before or after stereotactic body radiation therapy (not recorded which). The receptors come from a donor over 45 with non-small cell lung cancer.

This clonotype was seen ten or more times. The V and J genes are TRBV4-1 and TRBJ2-1; D is unclear. Germline V CDR1 and CDR2: MGHRA, YSYEKL. The CDR3 is 15 amino acids. V lost 0 bases and J 7 bases, leaving 13 bases between the germline ends. The CDR3 coding sequence is TGCGCCAGCAGCCAAGAGCGGCTCCAAGGGAATGAGCAGTTCTTC. It translates to CASSQERLQGNEQFF.

This clonotype was detected many times. The chain is built from TRBV6-5 and TRBJ1-1; TRBD1 might be the D (6 bases). From germline, CDR1 is MNHEY and CDR2 SVGAGI. Trimming stripped 2 bases from V and 1 base from J, with 8 bases between. The CDR3 sequence is 14 residues long. The CDR3: CASSYGRGNTEAFF. The CDR3 bases are TGTGCCAGCAGTTACGGCAGGGGGAACACTGAAGCTTTCTTT.

About this clonotype: The CDR3 does not end in the conserved phenylalanine or tryptophan, so this is likely a read error. The chain recombines TRBV15 with TRBJ2-2; a possible D gene is TRBD2 (5 bases). CDR3 length: 15 amino acids. Germline assignment: CDR1 LNHNV and CDR2 YYDKDF (reference sequence). The CDR3 here is CATIREGRVNGELFY. In DNA form, the CDR3 reads TGTGCCACCATCAGAGAGGGTAGGGTGAACGGGGAGCTGTTTTAT.

Of note for this clonotype: Being one base from a much bigger clone, this may be a read error. CDR3 coding DNA: TGTGCCATCAGTGGTGAAGTAGAAGATACCCAGTACTTC. As protein: CAISGEVEDTQYF. V gene TRBV10-3 combines with J gene TRBJ2-5; no clear D. The CDR3 has 13 residues. Germline V gene data show CDR1 as ENHRY and CDR2 as SYGVKD.

This clonotype is medium-sized (0.01 to 0.1%). The V gene is TRBV27, the J gene TRBJ1-2; no definite D call. Germline V lookup: CDR1 MNHEY, CDR2 SMNVEV (reference sequence). This CDR3 has 13 amino acids. The V and J ends lost 6 bases and 6 bases respectively, with 14 bases between them. In nucleotides, the CDR3 is TGTGCCAGCAGGTCCCGCTTGGCAGATGGCTACACCTTC. Its translation is CASRSRLADGYTF.

This clonotype was recorded many times. The chain joins TRBV6-1 to TRBJ1-6; D gene unclear. Trimming left V 3 bases short and J 4 bases short, with 10 bases between. The CDR3 is made up of 15 amino acids. CDR1 is MNHNS, CDR2 SASEGT, per germline. The CDR3 here is CASSDVIGYNSPLHF. The CDR3, as DNA: TGTGCCAGCAGTGACGTCATCGGTTATAATTCACCCCTCCACTTT.

This clonotype was counted many times. This chain joins TRBV29-1 and TRBJ1-2, with a weak D call TRBD1 (5 bases). Deletions cut 4 bases from V and 5 bases from J, with 14 bases between. This CDR3 contains 13 residues. Germline V gene lookup returns CDR1 SQVTM and CDR2 ANQGSEA. As DNA, the CDR3 is TGCAGCGTTGGAGGTGAGACAGCTTATGGCTACACCTTC. Encoded protein: CSVGGETAYGYTF.

This clonotype has at least ten counts. The V gene is TRBV18, the J gene TRBJ2-7; D possibly uses TRBD1 or TRBD2 (5 bases each). CDR3 size: 13 residues. Trimming took 3 bases from V and 4 from J, leaving 10 bases between them. Per germline, CDR1 KGHSH and CDR2 LQKENI. Here the CDR3 reads CASSPTRGYEQYF. The CDR3 nucleotides read TGTGCCAGCTCACCTACTAGGGGATACGAGCAGTACTTC.

This clonotype was recorded at least ten times. The chain employs TRBV27 and TRBJ1-2; 9 positions agree with TRBD1. Trimming removed 7 bases from V and 7 bases from J; junction bases left unmatched: 10. Germline V gene sequence: CDR1 MNHEY, CDR2 SMNVEV (reference sequence). The CDR3 contains 14 residues. The CDR3 DNA reads as TGTGCCAGCAAAGTCACAGGACAGGGGAGTGGCTACACCTTC. This translates into CASKVTGQGSGYTF.

This clonotype has at least ten counts. The chain carries TRBV10-3 and TRBJ1-4, with D tentatively TRBD1 (6 bases). Germline V gene lookup returns CDR1 ENHRY and CDR2 SYGVKD. V dropped 4 bases and J dropped 5 bases, with 11 bases sitting between them. This CDR3 contains 14 residues. The CDR3 loop reads CAISATTGNEKLFF. CDR3 in DNA: TGTGCCATCAGTGCTACAACAGGGAATGAAAAACTGTTTTTT.

This clonotype was observed many times. V usage is TRBV7-3 and J usage is TRBJ2-3; a weak D match, TRBD2 (5 bases). Per the germline V gene, CDR1 is SGHTA and CDR2 is FQGTGA. The CDR3 has 14 amino acids. The V and J ends lost 1 base and 5 bases respectively, with 10 bases between them. CDR3 nucleotides: TGTGCCAGCAGCTTAATGCCCGGAGGAGATACGCAGTATTTT. This codes for CASSLMPGGDTQYF.

This clonotype was detected ten times or more. The chain carries TRBV5-6 and TRBJ2-7; no clear D. Trimming shortened V by 0 bases and J by 1 base, and 14 bases separated the two germline ends. The CDR3 has 16 residues. Germline CDR1 is SGHDT and CDR2 is YYEEEE. DNA of the CDR3: TGTGCCAGCAGCTTGGGGGCAGGCGCCGTATCCTACGAGCAGTACTTC. This sequence encodes CASSLGAGAVSYEQYF.

This clonotype was recorded many times. This CDR3 is CASSQGYTAQYF. The CDR3 nucleotides read TGTGCCAGCAGCCAAGGGTATACAGCGCAGTATTTT. The gene calls are TRBV14 and TRBJ2-3, with no clear D. The CDR3 runs to 12 residues. Trimming left V 1 base short and J 10 bases short, with 9 bases between. CDR1 is SGHDN, CDR2 FVKESK, per germline.

This clonotype came up many times. J is TRBJ2-4 and V is TRBV20-1; D call uncertain. The V gene's germline CDR1 is DFQATT and CDR2 SNEGSKA (reference sequence). The V end lost 0 bases, the J end lost 3 bases, and 12 bases lay between the germline ends. This CDR3 has 15 amino acids. CDR3: CSARDDTPGKNIQYF. CDR3 DNA sequence: TGCAGTGCTAGAGACGATACCCCTGGCAAAAACATTCAGTACTTC.

This clonotype was counted at least ten times. This sequence joins TRBV6-1 and TRBJ1-1, with D maybe TRBD1 (6 bases). CDR3 length: 12 amino acids. Per the germline V gene, CDR1 is MNHNS and CDR2 is SASEGT. V lost 5 bases to trimming and J lost 8 bases, with 12 bases between them. CDR3 DNA: TGTGCCAGCAGTCCGGGTGACAGGGAAGCTTTCTTT. This codes for CASSPGDREAFF.

This clonotype has at least ten counts. This chain connects TRBV4-2 to TRBJ1-4; D not certain. This CDR3 is built from 15 residues. The V end lost 4 bases, the J end lost 0 bases, and 9 bases lay between the germline ends. Per the germline V gene, CDR1 is LGHNA and CDR2 is YNFKEQ. The CDR3 bases are TGTGCCAGCAGCCGGGCACAGACAACTAATGAAAAACTGTTTTTT. Protein product: CASSRAQTTNEKLFF.

This clonotype was detected only once. This clone may be a read error of a much larger clone one base away. The chain links TRBV6-7 to TRBJ2-5, with no clear D. TRBV6-7 is recorded as an ORF, its role being uncertain. CDR3 length equals 14 residues. The V end lost 8 bases, the J end lost 2 bases, and 15 bases lay between the germline ends. The DNA of the CDR3 is TGTGCCAGCCCTTACCCGTACAGACAAGAGACCCAGTACTTC. It translates to CASPYPYRQETQYF.